The 27 T cell receptor beta chains below all came from one sample that was sequenced in a study of blood T cells in healthy people across ages (dated by TCRdb to between 2015 and 2017). Receptor amplification or capture employed 5' RACE. Sequencer: Illumina HiSeq 2500. A second about 7 to 12 cycle PCR used a sample-barcoded 5' primer and a J-beta primer mix. TCRdb reworked the public reads: Q25 trimming with fastp, MiXCR clone assembly, productive beta chains retained. CDR3 protein duplicates are merged, each entry listing the most common genes and DNA. Here the sample has under 2 million distinct CDR3 sequences; roughly 30% occur a single time. The ten largest clones represent 10% to 12% of the sample. Sequenced sample: blood. Every receptor here comes from a woman aged 25 to 39 in good health.

The CDR3 sequence: CASNFPLGYTF. The CDR3 coding sequence is TGTGCCAGCAACTTCCCGTTGGGCTACACCTTC. J is TRBJ1-2 and V is TRBV12-3 or TRBV12-4; D gene uncertain. Deletions cut 7 bases from V and 8 bases from J, with 11 bases between. The CDR3 loop spans 11 amino acids.

This clonotype turned up a few times. The CDR3 protein is CASSLTGGLAQPQHF. The CDR3 nucleotides are TGTGCCAGCAGTTTAACAGGGGGTTTAGCTCAGCCCCAGCATTTT. The V call is TRBV28, the J call TRBJ1-5, with 8 bases aligning to TRBD1. After removal of 2 bases from V and 6 bases from J, the junction contained 6 bases not matched to a gene. CDR3 length: 15 amino acids. The germline V gene has CDR1 MDHEN and CDR2 SYDVKM.

This chain uses TRBV11-2 with TRBJ1-2, with D tentatively TRBD1 (6 bases). This CDR3 is 16 amino acids long. From germline, CDR1 is SGHAT and CDR2 FQNNGV. The V gene lost 7 bases and the J gene lost 4 bases, with 22 bases spanning the gap. CDR3 residues: CASTSEPRGRGYGYTF. CDR3 sequence (DNA): TGTGCCAGCACATCGGAGCCTCGGGGCAGGGGCTATGGCTACACCTTC. Supplemented by reference TRBV11-2 and TRBJ1-2, the full variable domain reads EAGVAQSPRYKIIEKRQSVAFWCNPISGHATLYWYQQILGQGPKLLIQFQNNGVVDDSQLPKDRFSAERLKGVDSTLKIQPAKLEDSAVYLCASTSEPRGRGYGYTFGSGTRLTVV.

A note on this clonotype: Possible read error: a much larger clone is one base away. The CDR3 region has the DNA TGCGCCAGCAGACAGGACAGGGCCACTTACAAGGAGCAGTTCTTC. It is translated as CASRQDRATYKEQFF. This chain uses TRBV5-1 with TRBJ2-1, with 8 bases lining up with TRBD1. CDR3 size: 15 residues. Germline CDR1 and CDR2: SGHRS and YFSETQ.

This rearrangement joins TRBV5-1 to TRBJ2-1, with a weak D call TRBD2 (7 bases). There are 16 residues in the CDR3. Germline V CDR1 and CDR2: SGHRS, YFSETQ. With 0 bases removed from V and 12 bases from J, the gap between germline ends came to 22 bases. CDR3 coding DNA: TGCGCCAGCAGCTTGGCCACGGGGGGCAAGGGGGGGTGGCAGTTCTTC. This codes for CASSLATGGKGGWQFF.

In this sample, this clonotype turned up once. A read error may account for a junction end that differs from germline. The rearrangement joins TRBV5-1 to TRBJ2-1; 10 bases agree with TRBD2. Germline V lookup: CDR1 SGHRS, CDR2 YFSETQ. There are 15 residues in the CDR3. CDR3 DNA sequence: TGCGCCTGCAGCTTGGCCCTAGCGGGAGTCGGGGAGCAGTTCTTC. Translation: CACSLALAGVGEQFF.

The V gene is TRBV27, the J gene TRBJ2-1; TRBD2 matches 11 bases. Losses at the gene ends were 4 bases for V and 2 bases for J; bases not matched to a gene: 13. The CDR3 contains 19 residues. Germline CDR1 is MNHEY and CDR2 is SMNVEV (reference sequence). The CDR3 nucleotides read TGTGCCAGCAGTTCCTCCCACTCACTAGCGGGGGTGACCTACAATGAGCAGTTCTTC. This translates into CASSSSHSLAGVTYNEQFF.

This clonotype has just a few counts. The chain links TRBV5-5 to TRBJ1-2, with D possibly matching TRBD1 (5 bases). V gave up 0 bases and J gave up 8 bases, with 17 bases separating them. Per germline, CDR1 SGHKS and CDR2 YYEKEE (reference sequence). The CDR3 totals 15 residues. The CDR3 sequence: CASSLEQAGYDGYTF. The CDR3 nucleotides read TGTGCCAGCAGCTTGGAACAGGCGGGGTACGACGGCTACACCTTC. Full variable domain (missing parts from reference TRBV5-5 and TRBJ1-2): DAGVTQSPTHLIKTRGQQVTLRCSPISGHKSVSWYQQVLGQGPQFIFQYYEKEERGRGNFPDRFSARQFPNYSSELNVNALLLGDSALYLCASSLEQAGYDGYTFGSGTRLTVV.

This chain links TRBV9 with TRBJ2-7, with TRBD2 matching 14 bases. Per the germline V gene, CDR1 is SGDLS and CDR2 is YYNGEE. This CDR3 has 16 residues. Losses at the gene ends were 2 bases for V and 3 bases for J; bases not matched to a gene: 4. The CDR3 spells CASSVGTSGGFYEQYF. CDR3 nucleotide sequence: TGTGCCAGCAGCGTTGGGACTAGCGGGGGATTCTACGAGCAGTACTTC. The full variable domain, its missing parts supplied by reference TRBV9 and TRBJ2-7, is DSGVTQTPKHLITATGQRVTLRCSPRSGDLSVYWYQQSLDQGLQFLIQYYNGEERAKGNILERFSAQQFPDLHSELNLSSLELGDSALYFCASSVGTSGGFYEQYFGPGTRLTVT.

Only a few counts were recorded for this clonotype. CDR3 region: CASMLGQPLTYEQYF. CDR3 coding DNA: TGTGCCAGCATGTTAGGACAGCCTCTGACTTACGAGCAGTACTTC. V gene TRBV2 combines with J gene TRBJ2-7; maybe TRBD1 (6 bases). Germline V gives CDR1 SNHLY, CDR2 FYNNEI. Trimming pared 7 bases from V and 4 bases from J, leaving 20 bases between. The CDR3 is 15 residues long.

Ten or more counts support this clonotype. The CDR3 DNA sequence: TGTGCCAGCAGGGGAGGGCAGCCCCAGCATTTT. As protein: CASRGGQPQHF. The gene calls are TRBV27 and TRBJ1-5; no clear D gene. Trimming took off 6 bases at V and 7 bases at J, with 7 bases between the two ends. The CDR3 runs 11 residues. From germline, CDR1 is MNHEY and CDR2 SMNVEV (reference sequence).

This chain links TRBV11-2 with TRBJ1-2; D remains ambiguous. This CDR3 contains 14 residues. Germline V lookup: CDR1 SGHAT, CDR2 FQNNGV. V was cut by 8 bases and J by 0 bases, with 13 bases left in between. This CDR3 is CASEGTPSNYGYTF. CDR3 nucleotide sequence: TGTGCCAGCGAAGGCACCCCCTCTAACTATGGCTACACCTTC. The full variable domain, its missing parts supplied by reference TRBV11-2 and TRBJ1-2, is EAGVAQSPRYKIIEKRQSVAFWCNPISGHATLYWYQQILGQGPKLLIQFQNNGVVDDSQLPKDRFSAERLKGVDSTLKIQPAKLEDSAVYLCASEGTPSNYGYTFGSGTRLTVV.

As concerns this clonotype: A junction end diverges from the germline sequence, so it may reflect a read error. This chain links TRBV24-1 with TRBJ2-7; D perhaps matches TRBD1 (6 bases). Germline V CDR1 and CDR2: KGHDR, SFDVKD. The length of the CDR3 is 13 residues. CDR3 DNA sequence: TGTGCCACCGGGGCGCAGGGGTACTACGAGCAGTATTTC. Its translation is CATGAQGYYEQYF.

This chain uses TRBV28 with TRBJ2-3; D is uncertain. The CDR3 runs to 13 residues. V lost 3 bases to trimming and J lost 10 bases, with 14 bases between them. Germline assignment: CDR1 MDHEN and CDR2 SYDVKM. CDR3 in DNA: TGTGCCAGCAGTTTTACGAAGGCGAATCCGCAGTATTTT. It yields the protein CASSFTKANPQYF.

The chain has TRBV20-1 and TRBJ2-1; 7 nucleotides match TRBD2. CDR3 length equals 15 residues. Germline CDR1 reads DFQATT; CDR2 reads SNEGSKA (reference sequence). V was clipped by 3 bases and J by 0 bases; unmatched bases: 5. This CDR3 is CSARWRESSYNEQFF. The CDR3 nucleotides read TGCAGTGCTAGGTGGCGGGAGAGCTCCTACAATGAGCAGTTCTTC.

The sample holds a few counts of this clonotype. V usage is TRBV3-1 and J usage is TRBJ1-2; TRBD1 aligns across 9 bases. With 3 bases clipped from V and 6 bases from J, the junction kept 5 bases outside the gene matches. The CDR3 has 14 amino acids. CDR1 is LGHDT, CDR2 YNNKEL, per germline (reference sequence). The CDR3 nucleotides read TGTGCCAGCAGCCAGACACAGGGGGCGGATGGCTACACCTTC. This sequence encodes CASSQTQGADGYTF.

This chain uses TRBV4-1 with TRBJ2-7; perhaps TRBD2 as D (5 bases). TRBJ2-5 matches the DNA end more closely, so the J call is doubtful. This CDR3 is 15 amino acids long. CDR1 and CDR2 (germline): MGHRA, YSYEKL. CDR3 nucleotides: TGCGCCAGCAGCCGAGATAGCACGGGCGGGGAGACCCAGTACTTC. Amino acid sequence: CASSRDSTGGETQYF.

The sample holds a few counts of this clonotype. The chain joins TRBV18 to TRBJ1-6, with 7 positions matching TRBD1. V shed 3 bases, J shed 4 bases, and the junction held 6 bases outside the gene matches. The CDR3 is made up of 16 amino acids. Germline CDR1 KGHSH, CDR2 LQKENI. The CDR3 nucleotides read TGTGCCAGCTCACCTAAAAAGACAGGGTATAATTCACCCCTCCACTTT. It yields the protein CASSPKKTGYNSPLHF. Full variable domain (missing parts from reference TRBV18 and TRBJ1-6): NAGVMQNPRHLVRRRGQEARLRCSPMKGHSHVYWYRQLPEEGLKFMVYLQKENIIDESGMPKERFSAEFPKEGPSILRIQQVVRGDSAAYFCASSPKKTGYNSPLHFGNGTRLTVT.

Turning to this clonotype: A read error may explain this, as a much larger clone is one base away. The chain uses TRBV6-6 and TRBJ2-5, with D unresolved. From germline, CDR1 is MNHNY and CDR2 SVGAGI (reference sequence). The CDR3 is 15 amino acids. Trimming removed 4 bases at V and 2 bases at J, with 14 bases between. The CDR3 protein is CASSCSHFVQETQYF. As DNA, the CDR3 is TGTGCCAGCAGTTGCTCCCATTTCGTTCAAGAGACCCAGTACTTC.

This clonotype was seen once. The V call is TRBV5-1, the J call TRBJ2-1; 9 nucleotides agree with TRBD1. Germline loops: CDR1 SGHRS, CDR2 YFSETQ. Trimming removed 5 bases from V and 7 bases from J; junction bases left unmatched: 7. The CDR3 sequence is 14 residues long. CDR3 sequence: CASSRDRARNEQFF. Here the CDR3 DNA reads TGCGCCAGCAGTCGGGACAGGGCGCGAAATGAGCAGTTCTTC.

This clonotype occurred a few times. This chain links TRBV11-2 with TRBJ1-2, with unresolved D. The CDR3 spans 14 residues. With 1 base removed from V and 3 bases from J, the gap between germline ends came to 9 bases. Germline V gene sequence: CDR1 SGHAT, CDR2 FQNNGV. This CDR3 is CASSLVGQHYGYTF. For the CDR3, the DNA is TGTGCCAGCAGCTTAGTTGGCCAGCACTATGGCTACACCTTC.

This clonotype has a handful of counts. The chain couples TRBV3-1 to TRBJ2-7; 12 bases fit TRBD2. The CDR3 runs 15 residues. V shed 3 bases and J 7 bases; nucleotides not matched to a gene: 7. Per germline, CDR1 LGHDT and CDR2 YNNKEL (reference sequence). CDR3 nucleotides: TGTGCCAGCAGCCATGGACTAGCGGGACCTGGGGAGCAGTACTTC. Translation gives CASSHGLAGPGEQYF.

The J gene is TRBJ2-3, the V gene TRBV5-1; 7 bases agree with TRBD2. This CDR3 has 14 residues. Germline values: CDR1 SGHRS, CDR2 YFSETQ. The trim removed 3 bases at V and 2 bases at J, leaving 3 bases unmatched. The DNA of the CDR3 is TGCGCCAGCAGCTCGACTAGCCCCACAGATACGCAGTATTTT. Its protein is CASSSTSPTDTQYF.

This chain uses TRBV11-2 with TRBJ2-7; 11 nucleotides align to TRBD2. V was clipped by 2 bases and J by 3 bases; unmatched bases: 9. The CDR3 runs to 17 residues. The germline CDR1 and CDR2 sequences are SGHAT and FQNNGV. The CDR3 region is CASSLLLLAGGFYEQYF. DNA of the CDR3: TGTGCCAGCAGCTTATTACTGCTAGCGGGAGGTTTCTACGAGCAGTACTTC.

This clonotype was seen a few times. The CDR3 region has the DNA TGTGCCAGCAGCCCGACCGGGACAGGGGAGGCAGATACGCAGTATTTT. It yields the protein CASSPTGTGEADTQYF. This chain connects TRBV11-2 to TRBJ2-3, with 10 bases lining up with TRBD1. J lost 4 bases, V lost 5 bases, and 9 bases had no gene match. This CDR3 spans 16 amino acids. Germline-derived CDR1 and CDR2 are SGHAT and FQNNGV.

Of note for this clonotype: One end of the junction does not line up with germline, which may come from a read error. The chain carries TRBV20-1 and TRBJ2-3, with 7 nucleotides matching TRBD2. The CDR3 loop spans 15 amino acids. The V gene's germline CDR1 is DFQATT and CDR2 SNEGSKA (reference sequence). The CDR3 bases are TGCAGTGCTGGAGATGGAACTAGCGGCACAGATACGCAGTATTTT. Translation: CSAGDGTSGTDTQYF.

The table lists this clonotype with a count of one. One base away lies a much larger clone, so this may be a sequencing read error. V is TRBV5-1 and J is TRBJ1-5; no clear D gene. Trimming took off 6 bases at V and 3 bases at J, with 10 bases between the two ends. CDR1 and CDR2 from the germline V gene are SGHRS and YFSETQ. The CDR3 sequence is 13 residues long. This chain's CDR3 is CASNLTHNQPQHF. The CDR3 DNA reads TGCGCCAGCAACCTAACCCACAATCAGCCCCAGCATTTT.